The 15 T cell receptor beta chains listed next were all sequenced from one sample in a study of shared clonotypes between healthy human individuals. TCRdb's table, derived via immunoSEQ multiplex PCR, lists solely in-frame clones and lacks some. Of 1.5 million to 2.5 million clones in the sample, just under 95% are singletons; the top ten hold more than 0.95%. It was CD45RO-negative cells, positively selected for CCR7, that made up naive CD8 cells, with terminally differentiated effector memory CD45RA+ cells excluded. Input material: naive CD8+ T cells sorted from blood. Receptors originate from a man in his late teens or twenties in good health.

With regard to this clone: This CDR3 is also generated by other DNA sequences in the sample. CDR3 nucleotide sequence: TGTGCCAGCAGTTTTATCGGCTCCTACGAGCAGTACTTC. Residues: CASSFIGSYEQYF. The rearrangement links TRBV27 to TRBJ2-7; no clear D gene. Germline CDR1 MNHEY, CDR2 SMNVEV (reference sequence). This CDR3 is 13 amino acids long. The ends were cut back, 3 bases at V and 0 bases at J, with 6 bases in the middle.

The J gene is TRBJ2-7, the V gene TRBV5-1; D remains unclear. Trimming shortened V by 2 bases and J by 6 bases, and 12 bases separated the two germline ends. Germline V gene lookup returns CDR1 SGHRS and CDR2 YFSETQ. The CDR3 runs 13 residues. In nucleotides, the CDR3 is TGCGCCAGCAGCTTAAAAAGGGAAGGCGAGCAGTACTTC. It is translated as CASSLKREGEQYF.

The V gene is TRBV4-2, the J gene TRBJ2-1; no firm D call. V dropped 0 bases and J dropped 5 bases, with 17 bases sitting between them. Germline V gene lookup returns CDR1 LGHNA and CDR2 YNFKEQ. The CDR3 is 17 residues long. This chain's CDR3 is CASSQEAAPDEHNEQFF. CDR3 DNA sequence: TGTGCCAGCAGCCAAGAAGCAGCACCAGACGAACACAATGAGCAGTTCTTC.

This clone was recorded only once. The V call is TRBV6-4, the J call TRBJ2-1; 9 nucleotides line up with TRBD2. The germline V gene encodes CDR1 MRHNA and CDR2 SNTAGT. V lost 2 bases, J lost 8 bases, and 1 base stayed unmatched. The CDR3 sequence is 13 residues long. The CDR3 is CASSDVAGDEQFF. The CDR3 DNA sequence: TGTGCCAGCAGTGACGTAGCGGGGGATGAGCAGTTCTTC.

The rearrangement uses TRBV19 and TRBJ1-1, with 7 bases aligning to TRBD1. The CDR3 consists of 16 residues. V gave up 3 bases and J gave up 5 bases; unmatched junction bases: 12. From germline, CDR1 is LNHDA and CDR2 SQIVND (reference sequence). DNA of the CDR3: TGTGCCAGTAGTATTTGGGAGGGGGCGCCGGGAACTGAAGCTTTCTTT. Translating it yields CASSIWEGAPGTEAFF. The full variable domain, rest sourced from reference TRBV19 and TRBJ1-1, is DGGITQSPKYLFRKEGQNVTLSCEQNLNHDAMYWYRQDPGQGLRLIYYSQIVNDFQKGDIAEGYSVSREKKESFPLTVTSAQKNPTAFYLCASSIWEGAPGTEAFFGQGTRLTVV.

The V call is TRBV9, the J call TRBJ2-1; 12 bases agree with TRBD2. CDR1 and CDR2 (germline): SGDLS, YYNGEE. The CDR3 is made up of 15 amino acids. Trimming cost V 3 bases and J 7 bases; bases outside gene matches: 5. The CDR3 nucleotides read TGTGCCAGCAGCGGGACTAGCGGGGCATTAAATGAGCAGTTCTTC. Its protein product is CASSGTSGALNEQFF.

As concerns this clone: Within the sample, other DNA sequences also encode this same CDR3. This sequence joins TRBV27 and TRBJ2-7, with D possibly being TRBD2 (6 bases). This CDR3 contains 16 residues. Germline V lookup: CDR1 MNHEY, CDR2 SMNVEV (reference sequence). Trimming stripped 0 bases from V and 0 bases from J, with 12 bases between. CDR3 region: CASSLSEGTLSYEQYF. The CDR3 nucleotides are TGTGCCAGCAGTTTATCGGAGGGTACTCTCTCCTACGAGCAGTACTTC.

The count of this clone is one. Other nucleotide sequences in the sample specify the same CDR3. The chain links TRBV7-6 to TRBJ2-7; D unclear. The CDR3 is made up of 13 amino acids. Germline-derived CDR1 and CDR2 are SGHVS and FNYEAQ. Between the trimmed V and J ends, which lost 1 base and 3 bases, there was a span of 7 bases. The CDR3 nucleotides read TGTGCCAGCAGCTTAGAGGGTGGCTACGAGCAGTACTTC. This gives the protein CASSLEGGYEQYF.

The V gene is TRBV4-1, the J gene TRBJ1-2; 7 positions match TRBD1. This CDR3 region has 15 residues. Germline trimming cut 1 base from V and 4 bases from J; bases unmatched to any gene: 6. Per the germline V gene, CDR1 is MGHRA and CDR2 is YSYEKL. The CDR3, as DNA: TGCGCCAGCAGCCAAGTCGGGACAGACATCTATGGCTACACCTTC. Its protein is CASSQVGTDIYGYTF.

V is TRBV29-1 and J is TRBJ2-7; D unresolved. From germline, CDR1 is SQVTM and CDR2 ANQGSEA. The CDR3 length is 13 residues. The V gene lost 7 bases and the J gene lost 3 bases, with 16 bases spanning the gap. The CDR3 region is CSAVESPGYEQYF. Here the CDR3 DNA reads TGCAGCGCCGTAGAGTCTCCTGGCTACGAGCAGTACTTC.

The chain couples TRBV11-2 to TRBJ2-7; D gene uncertain. The germline V and J ends were trimmed by 5 bases and 4 bases, with 9 bases remaining between them. Germline lookup yields CDR1 SGHAT and CDR2 FQNNGV. The CDR3 is made up of 12 amino acids. This CDR3 is CASSIPGYEQYF. For the CDR3, the DNA is TGTGCCAGCAGCATACCCGGTTACGAGCAGTACTTC.

This clone occurred once. The chain joins TRBV4-3 to TRBJ2-7, with D uncertain. V lost 0 bases to trimming and J lost 1 base, with 10 bases between them. The CDR3 sequence is 15 residues long. CDR1 and CDR2 (germline): LGHNA, YSLEER. For the CDR3, the DNA is TGCGCCAGCAGCCAAGAGGATGACGTTTCCTACGAGCAGTACTTC. As protein: CASSQEDDVSYEQYF.

V is TRBV28 and J is TRBJ1-5, with D unresolved. Germline V gene sequence: CDR1 MDHEN, CDR2 SYDVKM. The CDR3 covers 12 residues. Trimming shortened V by 6 bases and J by 7 bases, and 10 bases separated the two germline ends. CDR3 DNA sequence: TGTGCCAGCAGGGCAGGTAGCCAGCCCCAGCATTTT. Amino acid sequence: CASRAGSQPQHF.

The chain couples TRBV10-1 to TRBJ2-2; 8 nucleotides match TRBD1. V trimming: 2 bases; J trimming: 3 bases; junction bases outside the gene matches: 8. The germline CDR1 and CDR2 sequences are WNHNN and SYGVQD (reference sequence). The CDR3 is made up of 17 amino acids. The CDR3 region has the DNA TGCGCCAGCAGTGAGCTTCCGGACAGGGCGGACACCGGGGAGCTGTTTTTT. This gives the protein CASSELPDRADTGELFF.

The chain uses TRBV4-3 and TRBJ2-1; 10 nucleotides match TRBD2. Germline trimming cut 1 base from V and 5 bases from J; bases unmatched to any gene: 5. Germline V gene data show CDR1 as LGHNA and CDR2 as YSLEER. The CDR3 runs 16 residues. In DNA form, the CDR3 reads TGCGCCAGCAGCCAAGTGATTGGACTAGCGGACAATGAGCAGTTCTTC. Its translation: CASSQVIGLADNEQFF.